The rows below give T cell receptor beta chains drawn from one sample of a study of T cell responses to AZD1222 COVID-19 vaccine. Clones were read by immunoSEQ multiplex PCR, and TCRdb kept only the in-frame ones, dropping some. The table includes some 110,000 clones, 85% detected once. The sample in question was peripheral blood, obtained 28 days after the second AZD1222 dose. Source of these receptors: an adult who received the AZD1222 COVID-19 vaccine. CDR3s include the opening cysteine and the closing phenylalanine or tryptophan. The order of the fields is D gene, clone size, V gene, J gene, CDR3 DNA, CDR3 protein. The D gene is left open where the match is weak. Clone size is not always given. Where it is, it says once, few, many or a class for expanded clones.

>.|.|TRBV6-5|TRBJ1-1
TGTGCCAGCAGTTACTGGGCAGGTGGCACTGAAGCTTTCTTT
CASSYWAGGTEAFF
>TRBD1|.|TRBV28|TRBJ1-3
TGTGCCAGCAGTTTACGACAGGGGGTTTCTGGAAACACCATATATTTT
CASSLRQGVSGNTIYF
>.|.|TRBV28|TRBJ1-5
TGTGCCAGCAGTCCGGCGGGGCAGCCCCAGCATTTT
CASSPAGQPQHF
>TRBD1|few|TRBV5-4|TRBJ2-5
TGTGCCAGCAGCCGACAGGGGCGCGGTGAGGAGACCCAGTACTTC
CASSRQGRGEETQYF
>.|few|TRBV5-6|TRBJ2-5
TGTGCCAGCGGCCTGGTGGAAGAGACCCAGTACTTC
CASGLVEETQYF
>TRBD2|few|TRBV5-4|TRBJ2-3
TGTGCCAGCAGCCCCCGGACTAGCGGGACACATACGCAGTATTTT
CASSPRTSGTHTQYF
>TRBD1|.|TRBV5-4|TRBJ1-6
TGTGCCAGCAGCGCTGGGGCAGGGGGCAGTCAGTCACCCCTCCACTTT
CASSAGAGGSQSPLHF
>.|.|TRBV6-5|TRBJ1-2
TGTGCCAGCAGAAACCGGGCAATCCAGGACGGCTACACCTTC
CASRNRAIQDGYTF
>TRBD1|.|TRBV5-4|TRBJ1-4
TGTGCCAGCAGCGGGCCGGGACAGGGAGGAAAACTGTTTTTT
CASSGPGQGGKLFF
>.|many|TRBV2|TRBJ1-2
TGTGCCAGCCTCCACACCGGGACACTGGTCGTCTATGGCTACACCTTC
CASLHTGTLVVYGYTF
>.|.|TRBV2|TRBJ1-2
TGTGCCAGCAGTGCTTATTCCGGCTACACCTTC
CASSAYSGYTF
>TRBD1|.|TRBV6-1|TRBJ1-5
TGTGCCAGCACGCCAGGGGGCGTCAAGCCCCAGCATTTT
CASTPGGVKPQHF
>.|.|TRBV2|TRBJ1-6
TGTGCCAGCAGTGAACGTAGGGGTTTTCGTTCACCCCTCCACTTT
CASSERRGFRSPLHF
>.|few|TRBV4-2|TRBJ2-1
TGTGCCAGCAGCCAAGATTCCGGCTCCTACAATGAGCAGTTCTTC
CASSQDSGSYNEQFF
>TRBD2|.|TRBV5-1|TRBJ2-2
TGCGCCAGCAGAGGGGGACTAGCGATGAACACCGGGGAGCTGTTTTTT
CASRGGLAMNTGELFF
>.|once|TRBV24-1|TRBJ1-2
TGTGCCACCAGTCGGGTTAACTATGGCTACACCTTC
CATSRVNYGYTF
>TRBD2|.|TRBV18|TRBJ2-7
TGTGCCAGCTCACCCAAGGCCGCTAGCGGGGCCTCCTACGAGCAGTACTTC
CASSPKAASGASYEQYF
>TRBD1|.|TRBV18|TRBJ1-6
TGTGCCAGCTCCCTCGGACAGGGAGCTGATTCACCCCTCCACTTT
CASSLGQGADSPLHF
>TRBD1|once|TRBV30|TRBJ1-3
TGTGCCTGGGGGGACAGCCCGAGCTCTGGAAACACCATATATTTT
CAWGDSPSSGNTIYF
>.|.|TRBV5-6|TRBJ1-2
TGTGCCAGCAGCCCGATACAAGTTAACTATGGCTACACCTTC
CASSPIQVNYGYTF
>TRBD2|.|TRBV9|TRBJ2-3
TGTGCCAGCAGCGCGATAGCGGGGATCACAGATACGCAGTATTTT
CASSAIAGITDTQYF
>.|.|TRBV7-2|TRBJ1-5
TGTGCCAGCAGCTTAGACGGCAGGGACAATCAGCCCCAGCATTTT
CASSLDGRDNQPQHF
>.|few|TRBV2|TRBJ2-2
TGTGCCAGCAAGCCGAGGGGGACGAACACCGGGGAGCTGTTTTTT
CASKPRGTNTGELFF
>.|.|TRBV30|TRBJ1-6
TGTGCCTGGAGTGGGACGCCGGGTGCCGCACCCCTCCACTTT
CAWSGTPGAAPLHF
>.|once|TRBV6-5|TRBJ1-2
TGTGCCAGCAGCCCCTCGGGCAGGGGCTATGGCTACACCTTC
CASSPSGRGYGYTF
>.|.|TRBV6-5|TRBJ1-1
TGTGCCAGCAGTTACACCGCAGGGTGGGCTTTCTTT
CASSYTAGWAFF
>.|.|TRBV6-6|TRBJ2-1
TGTGCCAGCAGCAAAGGGGAGCGGGTGCACAATGAGCAGTTCTTC
CASSKGERVHNEQFF
>.|.|TRBV2|TRBJ1-4
TGTGCCAGCAAAAGTGGGGCAACTAATGAAAAACTGTTTTTT
CASKSGATNEKLFF
>TRBD1|.|TRBV3-1/TRBV3-2|TRBJ1-5
TGTGCCAGCAGCCTATACAGGGGGGATCAGCCCCAGCATTTT
CASSLYRGDQPQHF